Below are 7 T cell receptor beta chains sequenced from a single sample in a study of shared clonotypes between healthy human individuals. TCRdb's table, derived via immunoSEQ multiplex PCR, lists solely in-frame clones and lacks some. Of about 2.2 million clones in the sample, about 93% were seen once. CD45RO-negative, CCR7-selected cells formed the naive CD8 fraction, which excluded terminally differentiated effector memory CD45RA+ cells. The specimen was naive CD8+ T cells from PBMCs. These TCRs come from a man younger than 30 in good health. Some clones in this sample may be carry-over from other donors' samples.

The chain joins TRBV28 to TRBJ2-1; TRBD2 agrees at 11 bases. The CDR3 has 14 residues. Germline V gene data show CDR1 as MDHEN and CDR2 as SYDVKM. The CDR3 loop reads CATTLAGGNNEQFF. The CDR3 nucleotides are TGTGCTACGACCTTAGCGGGAGGGAACAATGAGCAGTTCTTC.

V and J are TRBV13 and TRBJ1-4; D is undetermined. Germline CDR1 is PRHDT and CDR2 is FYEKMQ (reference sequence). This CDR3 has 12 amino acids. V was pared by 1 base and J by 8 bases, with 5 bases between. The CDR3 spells CASSLDREKLFF. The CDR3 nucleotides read TGTGCCAGCAGCTTAGACAGAGAAAAACTGTTTTTT.

This CDR3 reads CASSQVESGFTGELFF. The CDR3 DNA reads as TGCGCCAGCAGCCAAGTTGAGTCTGGGTTCACCGGGGAGCTGTTTTTT. The chain combines TRBV4-3 with TRBJ2-2, with no clear D. V was cut by 1 base and J by 4 bases, with 13 bases left in between. The germline V gene has CDR1 LGHNA and CDR2 YSLEER. This CDR3 spans 16 amino acids.

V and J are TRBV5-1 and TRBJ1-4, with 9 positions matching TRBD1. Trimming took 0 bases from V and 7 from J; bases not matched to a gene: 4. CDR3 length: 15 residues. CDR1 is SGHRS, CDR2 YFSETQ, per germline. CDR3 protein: CASSLDLGQGEKLFF. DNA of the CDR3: TGCGCCAGCAGCTTGGACCTGGGACAGGGTGAAAAACTGTTTTTT.

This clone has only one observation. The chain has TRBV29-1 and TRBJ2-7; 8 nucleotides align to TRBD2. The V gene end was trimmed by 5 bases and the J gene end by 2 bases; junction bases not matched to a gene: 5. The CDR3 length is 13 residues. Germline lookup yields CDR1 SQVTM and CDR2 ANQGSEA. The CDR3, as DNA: TGCAGCGTTCAACTAGCGGTTGCCTACGAGCAGTACTTC. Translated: CSVQLAVAYEQYF.

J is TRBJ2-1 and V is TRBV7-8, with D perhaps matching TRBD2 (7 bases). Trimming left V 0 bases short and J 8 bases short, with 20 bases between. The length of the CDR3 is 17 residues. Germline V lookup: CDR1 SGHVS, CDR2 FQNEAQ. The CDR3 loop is CASSLAGAGGGQHEQFF. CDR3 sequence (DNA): TGTGCCAGCAGCTTAGCGGGGGCTGGCGGGGGTCAGCATGAGCAGTTCTTC.

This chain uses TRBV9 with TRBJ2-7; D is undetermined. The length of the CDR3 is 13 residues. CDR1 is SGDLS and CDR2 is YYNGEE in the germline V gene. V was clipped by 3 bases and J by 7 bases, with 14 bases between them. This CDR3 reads CASSGTEPWEQYF. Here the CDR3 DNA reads TGTGCCAGCAGCGGGACGGAGCCTTGGGAGCAGTACTTC.